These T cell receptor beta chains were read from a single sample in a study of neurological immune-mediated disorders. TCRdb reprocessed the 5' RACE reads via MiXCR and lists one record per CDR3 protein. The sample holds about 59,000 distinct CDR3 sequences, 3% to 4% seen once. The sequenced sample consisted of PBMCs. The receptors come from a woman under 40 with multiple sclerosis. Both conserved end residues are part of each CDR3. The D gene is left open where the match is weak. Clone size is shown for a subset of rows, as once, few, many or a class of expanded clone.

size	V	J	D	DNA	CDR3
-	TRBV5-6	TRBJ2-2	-	TGTGCCAGCAGCTTGGACCGCCGGAGGGCCGGGGAGCTGTTTTTT	CASSLDRRRAGELFF
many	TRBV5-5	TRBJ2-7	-	TGTGCCAGCAGCTTGGACGCCCTCTACGAGCAGTACTTC	CASSLDALYEQYF
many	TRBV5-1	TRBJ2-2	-	TGCGCCAGCAGGACCGACAGCGCTGGCGCCGGGGAGCTGTTTTTT	CASRTDSAGAGELFF
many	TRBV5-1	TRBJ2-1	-	TGCGCCAGCAGCTTGATACCTAGCAGCAATGAGCAGTTCTTC	CASSLIPSSNEQFF
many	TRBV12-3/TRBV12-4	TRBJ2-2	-	TGTGCCAGCAGGATTACAGGGAACACCGGGGAGCTGTTTTTT	CASRITGNTGELFF
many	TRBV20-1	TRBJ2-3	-	TGCAGTCCCAGGTGGGGCACAGATACGCAGTATTTT	CSPRWGTDTQYF
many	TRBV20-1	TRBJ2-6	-	TGCAGTGCTAGTACCGGGGCCAACGTCCTGACTTTC	CSASTGANVLTF
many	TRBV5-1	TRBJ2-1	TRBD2	TGCGCCAGCAGCGCCATTACTAGCGGGGGGGCGAATGAGCAGTTCTTC	CASSAITSGGANEQFF
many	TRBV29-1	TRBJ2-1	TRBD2	TGCAGCGGAAGGGCTAGCGGGAGCAATGAGCAGTTCTTC	CSGRASGSNEQFF
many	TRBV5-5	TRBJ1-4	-	TGTGCCAGCAGCTTGGGTGCAGGGGATTTGCGAGGAAAACTGTTTTTT	CASSLGAGDLRGKLFF
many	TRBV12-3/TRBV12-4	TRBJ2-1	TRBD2	TGTGCCAGCACCAGGACTAGCGGGCAGAACAATGAGCAGTTCTTC	CASTRTSGQNNEQFF
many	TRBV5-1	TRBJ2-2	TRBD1	TGCGCCAGCAGCCCGGGACAGGGGGCGTCGAGAACCGGGGAGCTGTTTTTT	CASSPGQGASRTGELFF
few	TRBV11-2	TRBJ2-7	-	TGTGCCAGCAGCTCTGGGGCACCCAGGGGTCTCTACGAGCAGTACTTC	CASSSGAPRGLYEQYF
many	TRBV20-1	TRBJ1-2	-	TGCAGTGCTAGTTCATTAAGCTCTAACTATGGCTACACCTTC	CSASSLSSNYGYTF
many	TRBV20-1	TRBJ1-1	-	TGCAGTGCTATTAGACATCAAACTGAAGCTTTCTTT	CSAIRHQTEAFF
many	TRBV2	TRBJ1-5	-	TGTGCCAGCAGTAGGACACTGAGCAATCAGCCCCAGCATTTT	CASSRTLSNQPQHF
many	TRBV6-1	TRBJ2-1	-	TGTGCCAGCAGTGGATCCCGAGGTAGCGGCTACAATGAGCAGTTCTTC	CASSGSRGSGYNEQFF
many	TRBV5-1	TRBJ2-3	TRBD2	TGCGCCAGCAGCTCTTGGACTAGCGGGGCGGATACGCAGTATTTT	CASSSWTSGADTQYF
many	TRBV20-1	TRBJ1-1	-	TGCAGTGGCCAGAGGACTGAAGCTTTCTTT	CSGQRTEAFF
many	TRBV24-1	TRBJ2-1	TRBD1	TGTGCCACCAGTGATAGAAGACAGGGGTGGAATGAGCAGTTCTTC	CATSDRRQGWNEQFF
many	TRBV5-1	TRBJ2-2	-	TGCGCCAGCAGCCTTCACGGGCAGGCCGACACCGGGGAGCTGTTTTTT	CASSLHGQADTGELFF
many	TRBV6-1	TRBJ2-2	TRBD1	TGTGCCAGCAGTTCCGGGACAGGGCCCGGGGAGCTGTTTTTT	CASSSGTGPGELFF
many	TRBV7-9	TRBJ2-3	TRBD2	TGTGCCAGCAGCCCAGCCTTAGCGGGAGACACCACAGATACGCAGTATTTT	CASSPALAGDTTDTQYF
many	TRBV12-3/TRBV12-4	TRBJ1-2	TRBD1	TGTGCCAGCAGTTTGACAGGGAGCAACTATGGCTACACCTTC	CASSLTGSNYGYTF
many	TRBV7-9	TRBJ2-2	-	TGTGCCAGCAGCCCTACTTTCGGCGGGGAGCTGTTTTTT	CASSPTFGGELFF
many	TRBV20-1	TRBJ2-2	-	TGCAGTGCTAGATTCGCGAAAGGACATGGGGAGCTGTTTTTT	CSARFAKGHGELFF
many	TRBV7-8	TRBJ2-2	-	TGTGCCAGCAGCTTAAAGGACTCCACCGGGGAGCTGTTTTTT	CASSLKDSTGELFF
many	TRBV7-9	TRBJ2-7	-	TGTGCCAGCAGCCTAACGGGTTCCCTACGCAGGGGGGACTTC	CASSLTGSLRRGDF
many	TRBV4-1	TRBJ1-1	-	TGCGCCAGCAGCCAGCTAGTGAACACTGAAGCTTTCTTT	CASSQLVNTEAFF
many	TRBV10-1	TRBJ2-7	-	TGCGCCAGCAGTGAGTCGGAGGGTATGTACGACGAGCAGTACTTC	CASSESEGMYDEQYF
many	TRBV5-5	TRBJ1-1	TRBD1	TGTGCCAGCAGCTTACAGGGGAGCACTGAAGCTTTCTTT	CASSLQGSTEAFF
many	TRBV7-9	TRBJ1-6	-	TGTGCCAGCAGAGGAGATAATTCACCCCTCCACTTT	CASRGDNSPLHF
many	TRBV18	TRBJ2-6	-	TGTGCCAGCACCGTTAGTATCTCTGGGGCCAACGTCCTGACTTTC	CASTVSISGANVLTF
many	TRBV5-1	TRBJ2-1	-	TGCGCCAGCAGCTTGTTCAGGGAAGTGGACAATGAGCAGTTCTTC	CASSLFREVDNEQFF
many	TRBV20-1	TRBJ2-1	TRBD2	TGCAGTGCTAGTCGCCTAGCGGGAGGAGGTGAGCAGTTCTTC	CSASRLAGGGEQFF
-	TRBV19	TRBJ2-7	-	TGTGCCAGTAGTATTGGGCTAGCGAGCGAGCAGTACTTC	CASSIGLASEQYF
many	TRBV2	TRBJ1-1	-	TGTGCCAGCACTGGACAGATTGAAGCTTTCTTT	CASTGQIEAFF
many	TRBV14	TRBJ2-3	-	TGTGCCAGCAGCTACCGGGACAACACAGATACGCAGTATTTT	CASSYRDNTDTQYF
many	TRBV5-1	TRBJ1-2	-	TGCGCCAGCAGCTTGAGTTCCGGGGGGCTTGGCTACACCTTC	CASSLSSGGLGYTF
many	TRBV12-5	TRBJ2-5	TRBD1	TGTGCTAGTGGCCACAACAGGGGCCAAGAGACCCAGTACTTC	CASGHNRGQETQYF
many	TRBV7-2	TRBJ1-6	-	TGTGCCAGCAGCTTTTTTTCGTCCTATAATTCACCCCTCCACTTT	CASSFFSSYNSPLHF
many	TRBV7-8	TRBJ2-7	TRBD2	TGTGCCAGCAGCTTTTCCACGAGCGGGAGTGGTTACGAGCAGTACTTC	CASSFSTSGSGYEQYF